The 30 T cell receptor beta chains below come from one sample, sequenced in a study of blood T cells in healthy people across ages. Sample-barcoded 5' priming and a J-beta primer mix drove a second PCR of 7 to 11 cycles. MiXCR, run by TCRdb on the 5' RACE reads, gives a single entry per CDR3 protein. Among around 780,000 distinct CDR3 sequences listed, more than 50% were seen once. The sample consisted of blood. The receptors were sampled from a man in his forties in good health.

V usage is TRBV7-9 and J usage is TRBJ1-5; 7 bases match TRBD1. V shed 4 bases and J 8 bases; nucleotides not matched to a gene: 14. This CDR3 region has 16 residues. The germline V gene has CDR1 SEHNR and CDR2 FQNEAQ (reference sequence). The CDR3 sequence: CASSSKKTGLGEPQHF. The CDR3 nucleotides are TGTGCCAGCAGCTCCAAGAAGACAGGGTTGGGGGAGCCCCAGCATTTT.

Regarding this clonotype: Being one base from a much bigger clone, this may be a read error. This sequence joins TRBV6-5 and TRBJ2-7, with D possibly being TRBD2 (6 bases). The length of the CDR3 is 16 residues. Germline CDR1 reads MNHEY; CDR2 reads SVGAGI. CDR3 loop: CARSYSGDGSSYEQYF. CDR3 nucleotide sequence: TGTGCCAGAAGTTACTCTGGAGACGGGAGCTCCTACGAGCAGTACTTC.

The gene calls are TRBV29-1 and TRBJ1-2; D gene unclear. Deletions cut 1 base from V and 4 bases from J, with 7 bases between. The length of the CDR3 is 12 residues. Per germline, CDR1 SQVTM and CDR2 ANQGSEA. The CDR3 bases are TGCAGCGTTGAAGGTGCGAGCTATGGCTACACCTTC. It yields the protein CSVEGASYGYTF.

The chain couples TRBV10-2 to TRBJ2-7; D remains ambiguous. CDR3 length: 12 amino acids. Germline V gene sequence: CDR1 WSHSY, CDR2 SAAADI. V was clipped by 7 bases and J by 3 bases, with 10 bases between them. In nucleotides, the CDR3 is TGCGCCAGCAATAACGGATACTACGAGCAGTACTTC. Protein product: CASNNGYYEQYF.

Only a few counts were recorded for this clonotype. The chain employs TRBV20-1 and TRBJ1-6; TRBD1 is a possible D gene (6 bases). The CDR3 contains 15 residues. The V gene's germline CDR1 is DFQATT and CDR2 SNEGSKA (reference sequence). V was shortened by 0 bases and J by 10 bases, with 16 bases between the two germline ends. CDR3 DNA sequence: TGCAGTGCTAGAGATGTGAAGGGGGGGAGATCACCCCTCCACTTT. It codes for CSARDVKGGRSPLHF.

J is TRBJ2-3 and V is TRBV15, with TRBD1 matching 8 bases. CDR3 length: 16 amino acids. The V gene end was trimmed by 0 bases and the J gene end by 3 bases; junction bases not matched to a gene: 5. CDR1 and CDR2 (germline): LNHNV, YYDKDF (reference sequence). The CDR3 DNA reads as TGTGCCACCAGCAGAGAGGGCAGGGGGCCGACAGATACGCAGTATTTT. Its protein product is CATSREGRGPTDTQYF.

The chain joins TRBV7-9 to TRBJ2-2; D gene unclear. V was shortened by 4 bases and J by 0 bases, with 12 bases between the two germline ends. The CDR3 is 16 amino acids. Per the germline V gene, CDR1 is SEHNR and CDR2 is FQNEAQ (reference sequence). CDR3 coding DNA: TGTGCCAGCAGCTGGACCGTCGATTCGAACACCGGGGAGCTGTTTTTT. This gives the protein CASSWTVDSNTGELFF.

The rearrangement joins TRBV27 to TRBJ2-5, with 8 positions matching TRBD1. The DNA end favors TRBJ2-7, so the J call may be wrong. The CDR3 is made up of 13 amino acids. Germline CDR1 reads MNHEY; CDR2 reads SMNVEV (reference sequence). The CDR3 region is CASSEGQDYEQYF. CDR3 in DNA: TGTGCCAGCAGCGAGGGACAGGACTACGAGCAGTACTTC.

The rearrangement links TRBV12-3 or TRBV12-4 to TRBJ2-7, with no clear D. The J call may be incorrect, as the DNA end agrees better with TRBJ2-4. This CDR3 has 17 amino acids. CDR3 coding DNA: TGTGCCAGCAGGCCCGCTACCCTAGGATTAGCCAAAAACATTCAGTACTTC. Its translation is CASRPATLGLAKNIQYF.

This chain joins TRBV24-1 and TRBJ2-5; TRBD1 aligns across 9 bases. This CDR3 has 15 residues. The V and J ends lost 3 bases and 3 bases, in that order; junction bases with no gene match: 4. Germline V gene sequence: CDR1 KGHDR, CDR2 SFDVKD. CDR3 sequence: CATSDVQGAKETQYF. In nucleotides, the CDR3 is TGTGCCACCAGTGATGTACAGGGGGCGAAAGAGACCCAGTACTTC.

The chain carries TRBV5-1 and TRBJ2-1; 10 positions agree with TRBD2. The CDR3 totals 16 residues. The germline gives CDR1 SGHRS, CDR2 YFSETQ. V lost 1 base, J lost 4 bases, and 5 bases stayed unmatched. The CDR3 spells CASSLSGTSAYNEQFF. The CDR3 nucleotides are TGCGCCAGCAGCTTGTCCGGGACTAGCGCTTACAATGAGCAGTTCTTC.

This clonotype came up a few times. The rearrangement joins TRBV24-1 to TRBJ2-5, with TRBD1 identical over 7 bases. V lost 4 bases and J lost 0; bases outside the gene matches: 4. The CDR3 extends over 15 amino acids. The germline V gene has CDR1 KGHDR and CDR2 SFDVKD. The CDR3 protein is CATSDLGQYQETQYF. DNA for the CDR3: TGTGCCACCAGTGACTTGGGACAGTACCAAGAGACCCAGTACTTC.

This chain links TRBV7-9 with TRBJ2-4; D is unresolved. The J call is in doubt because the DNA end fits TRBJ2-7 better. The CDR3 has 17 residues. CDR1 is SEHNR, CDR2 FQNEAQ, per germline (reference sequence). CDR3 amino acids: CASSPTQLNRASREQYF. As DNA, the CDR3 is TGTGCCAGCAGCCCCACACAGCTAAACCGGGCTTCCCGCGAGCAGTACTTC.

This chain joins TRBV27 and TRBJ1-5; D not certain. Looked up from germline, CDR1 is MNHEY and CDR2 is SMNVEV (reference sequence). V dropped 8 bases and J dropped 12 bases, with 20 bases sitting between them. This CDR3 contains 13 residues. The CDR3, as DNA: TGTGCCAGCGGATTATGGGGAGCAGACGACCAGCATTTT. Encoded protein: CASGLWGADDQHF.

This clonotype has more than one count but fewer than ten. This chain uses TRBV5-5 with TRBJ1-2; D may be TRBD1 (5 bases). V lost 0 bases and J 8 bases, leaving 14 bases between the germline ends. The CDR3 runs to 14 residues. Germline loops: CDR1 SGHKS, CDR2 YYEKEE (reference sequence). In DNA form, the CDR3 reads TGTGCCAGCAGCTTGGTGGGGGGGACTGGGGGCTACACCTTC. This codes for CASSLVGGTGGYTF.

The gene calls are TRBV20-1 and TRBJ2-3; D possibly corresponds to TRBD2 (5 bases). Germline CDR1 reads DFQATT; CDR2 reads SNEGSKA (reference sequence). Trimming removed 6 bases at V and 10 bases at J, with 14 bases between. This CDR3 region has 11 residues. In DNA form, the CDR3 reads TGCAGTGCAAGGGATAGCGTTTCGCAGTATTTT. Amino acids: CSARDSVSQYF.

This rearrangement joins TRBV20-1 to TRBJ2-5, with 13 bases fitting TRBD2. CDR3 length: 15 amino acids. With 3 bases clipped from V and 11 bases from J, the junction kept 12 bases outside the gene matches. Germline assignment: CDR1 DFQATT and CDR2 SNEGSKA (reference sequence). The CDR3 sequence is CSASELRTSGSKQYF. The CDR3, as DNA: TGCAGTGCTAGTGAACTGAGGACTAGCGGGAGTAAGCAGTACTTC.

Written as DNA, the CDR3 is TGTGCCAGCAGTAGAAGACAGGGAGACTACGAGCAGTACTTC. Residues: CASSRRQGDYEQYF. This chain uses TRBV6-2 or TRBV6-3 with TRBJ2-5; 7 nucleotides line up with TRBD1. Near its end, the DNA agrees better with TRBJ2-7, so the J call may be wrong. This CDR3 is 14 amino acids long. Germline V CDR1 and CDR2: MNHEY, SVGEGT.

The V call is TRBV25-1, the J call TRBJ1-1; D is possibly TRBD1 (6 bases). The CDR3 sequence is 13 residues long. Trimming took off 7 bases at V and 0 bases at J, with 9 bases between the two ends. CDR1 is MGHDK and CDR2 is SYGVNS in the germline V gene. This CDR3 reads CASIAGVNTEAFF. Here the CDR3 DNA reads TGTGCCAGCATTGCAGGGGTGAACACTGAAGCTTTCTTT.

The chain links TRBV20-1 to TRBJ1-5; possible D gene TRBD1, 5 bases. The CDR3 is 13 residues long. Looked up from germline, CDR1 is DFQATT and CDR2 is SNEGSKA (reference sequence). V was pared by 3 bases and J by 3 bases, with 9 bases between. The CDR3 is CSARETVNQPQHF. The CDR3 region has the DNA TGCAGTGCTAGGGAGACAGTCAATCAGCCCCAGCATTTT.

This chain uses TRBV20-1 with TRBJ1-5; D is ambiguous. Trimming pared 0 bases from V and 0 bases from J, leaving 9 bases between. Germline CDR1 reads DFQATT; CDR2 reads SNEGSKA (reference sequence). The CDR3 runs to 15 residues. CDR3 nucleotide sequence: TGCAGTGCTAGAGATCCAGATAATAGCAATCAGCCCCAGCATTTT. Translation: CSARDPDNSNQPQHF.

V usage is TRBV20-1 and J usage is TRBJ1-4; D uncertain. Germline assignment: CDR1 DFQATT and CDR2 SNEGSKA (reference sequence). The CDR3 contains 14 residues. Trimming left V 6 bases short and J 0 bases short, with 11 bases between. The CDR3 protein is CSARRGATNEKLFF. The CDR3 DNA follows: TGCAGTGCCCGGAGAGGAGCAACTAATGAAAAACTGTTTTTT.

This clonotype was recorded a few times. V and J are TRBV4-3 and TRBJ2-7, with D perhaps TRBD2 (6 bases). The CDR3 extends over 17 amino acids. Trimming stripped 0 bases from V and 0 bases from J, with 15 bases between. Germline V gene sequence: CDR1 LGHNA, CDR2 YSLEER. This chain's CDR3 is CASSQEMGLTSSYEQYF. CDR3 DNA: TGCGCCAGCAGCCAAGAAATGGGACTGACTAGCTCCTACGAGCAGTACTTC.

On this clonotype itself: The junction shows a germline mismatch at one end, possibly a read error. In DNA, the CDR3 is TGTGCCGGCAGCCAAAGTAGCAGGGGAGCTTTCCACGAGCAGTACTTC. This codes for CAGSQSSRGAFHEQYF. This chain connects TRBV3-1 to TRBJ2-5, with D possibly matching TRBD1 (6 bases). The J call may be mistaken, given a closer DNA end match to TRBJ2-7. This CDR3 has 16 residues. Germline V gives CDR1 LGHDT, CDR2 YNNKEL (reference sequence).

This chain uses TRBV11-1 with TRBJ2-5; D ambiguous. The CDR3 consists of 15 residues. V lost 6 bases and J lost 4, with 18 bases in between. Germline-derived CDR1 and CDR2 are SGHAT and FQDESV (reference sequence). The CDR3 region has the DNA TGTGCCAGCAGTTCCGTAGGCAACTCGAGAGAGACCCAGTACTTC. Translating gives CASSSVGNSRETQYF.

This rearrangement joins TRBV6-2 or TRBV6-3 to TRBJ2-7; D tentatively fits TRBD1 or TRBD2 (5 bases each). This CDR3 region has 14 residues. Germline V gene lookup returns CDR1 MNHEY and CDR2 SVGEGT. V was trimmed by 2 bases and J by 7 bases, leaving 15 bases between them. CDR3 coding DNA: TGTGCCAGCAGTTACGATCTAGCTGGGGGTGAGCAGTACTTC. Protein product: CASSYDLAGGEQYF.

V usage is TRBV20-1 and J usage is TRBJ1-6; D uncertain. This CDR3 is built from 14 residues. Trimming pared 3 bases from V and 8 bases from J, leaving 14 bases between. Germline CDR1 reads DFQATT; CDR2 reads SNEGSKA (reference sequence). The CDR3 region has the DNA TGCAGTGCTAGGGAAGACGTCGGCGATTCACCCCTCCACTTT. The encoded protein is CSAREDVGDSPLHF.

The chain has TRBV2 and TRBJ2-7; TRBD2 aligns across 7 bases. Germline assignment: CDR1 SNHLY and CDR2 FYNNEI. The CDR3 contains 16 residues. Trimming took 2 bases from V and 3 from J; bases not matched to a gene: 10. The CDR3 coding sequence is TGTGCCAGCAGTGAAAGACAGTCAGGGAGGGACTACGAGCAGTACTTC. Protein: CASSERQSGRDYEQYF.

The chain uses TRBV4-3 and TRBJ2-2; no reliable D call. The germline gives CDR1 LGHNA, CDR2 YSLEER. The CDR3 spans 15 residues. V was shortened by 3 bases and J by 0 bases, with 8 bases between the two germline ends. CDR3 sequence: CASSQGDSNTGELFF. CDR3 nucleotide sequence: TGCGCCAGCAGCCAGGGTGACTCGAACACCGGGGAGCTGTTTTTT.

The chain employs TRBV6-5 and TRBJ2-7; D perhaps matches TRBD1 (6 bases). This CDR3 contains 14 residues. Germline lookup yields CDR1 MNHEY and CDR2 SVGAGI. V was cut by 5 bases and J by 1 base, with 12 bases left in between. In DNA form, the CDR3 reads TGTGCCAGCAGTCGAGCCGGGACATCCTACGAGCAGTACTTC. This encodes CASSRAGTSYEQYF.